The sequence of this T cell receptor (beta chain) was determined in a study of OX40 agonist ivuxolimab in advanced cancers. The overall study: Dose-escalation patients had hepatocellular carcinoma, melanoma, renal cell or head and neck cancer. People who had prior anti-PD-1, anti-PD-L1 or anti-CTLA-4 therapy could take part, and approximately 44% had some.

Trimming stripped 4 bases from V and 4 bases from J, with 11 bases between. The CDR3 is 14 amino acids. Germline V lookup: CDR1 SGHRS, CDR2 YFSETQ. In its sample, this clone was seen a few times. The method was immunoSEQ multiplex PCR; TCRdb's version includes in-frame clones alone and lacks a portion of them. This table has 45,000 to 50,000 clones, roughly nine tenths appearing once. The sequence came from an adult with an advanced solid tumor such as melanoma, head and neck, liver or kidney cancer. The material was CD4+ or CD8+ T cells sorted from blood, obtained in a trial of the OX40 agonist ivuxolimab. This chain uses TRBV5-1 with TRBJ2-2, with a tentative D call TRBD1 (5 bases). The CDR3 bases are TGCGCCAGCAGCATGACAGCTAGCACCGGGGAGCTGTTTTTT. Amino acid sequence: CASSMTASTGELFF.